This T cell receptor beta chain emerged from a study of CD8+ T cells in alopecia areata. Study at large: The study gave tofacitinib for 6 to 18 months, then 6 months off drug.

On this clone: Its antigen is unknown.

The treatment is: oral pan-JAK inhibitor, 5-10 mg twice daily. Cell sorting was applied to PBMCs, and CD4+ and CD8+ T cells were collected. Reverse transcription of extracted RNA yielded cDNA, which provided the sequencing template. Here immunoSEQ multiplex PCR was the method, and the copy in TCRdb shows in-frame clones only, minus some. The table shows 190,000 or so clones, with around 56% occurring only once. Regarding the study as a whole: Tofacitinib significantly reduced both scalp clonality and expanded CD8+ clones among the top 100.

V was clipped by 2 bases and J by 6 bases, with 11 bases between them. This CDR3 contains 15 residues. From germline, CDR1 is MGHDK and CDR2 SYGVNS. The source material was CD4+ T cells sorted from blood, sampled at week 4, from a patient treated with tofacitinib. The TCR originated in a human donor with alopecia areata. This sequence joins TRBV25-1 and TRBJ1-6; D possibly corresponds to TRBD1 (6 bases). The CDR3 sequence: CASSENRGLNSPLHF. Here the CDR3 DNA reads TGTGCCAGCAGTGAAAATCGGGGGCTTAATTCACCCCTCCACTTT.